One and the same sample provided the 7 T cell receptor beta chains below, sequenced in a study of blood T cell repertoires in COVID-19. Method: immunoSEQ multiplex PCR; TCRdb's copy keeps in-frame clones and lacks some. This sample has 250,000 to 300,000 clones, with around 90% found just once. Sequenced material: PBMCs or T cells enriched from blood (not recorded which). The receptors were gathered from a woman aged 55-70 years in a cohort exposed to, infected with or recovered from COVID-19 (not recorded which).

The V call is TRBV19, the J call TRBJ1-5; D possibly corresponds to TRBD1 (5 bases). The CDR3 is made up of 14 amino acids. V was cut by 7 bases and J by 5 bases, with 15 bases left in between. Germline V lookup: CDR1 LNHDA, CDR2 SQIVND (reference sequence). The CDR3 DNA follows: TGTGCCAGTACCCCTTTACGGGGGGATCAGCCCCAGCATTTT. Encoded protein: CASTPLRGDQPQHF.

This chain uses TRBV2 with TRBJ2-5; TRBD2 matches 11 bases. V shed 7 bases, J shed 2 bases, and the junction held 12 bases outside the gene matches. Germline CDR1 and CDR2: SNHLY and FYNNEI. The CDR3 contains 17 residues. The CDR3 coding sequence is TGTGCCAGCACACCCGCGGAGGGACTAGCGGAACAAGAGACCCAGTACTTC. Translation: CASTPAEGLAEQETQYF.

The chain combines TRBV28 with TRBJ2-1; weak D call: TRBD1 (6 bases). Looked up from germline, CDR1 is MDHEN and CDR2 is SYDVKM. V shed 5 bases and J shed 9 bases, with 11 bases lying between them. The CDR3 has 12 amino acids. CDR3 in amino acids: CASSGDTLEQFF. As DNA, the CDR3 is TGTGCCAGCAGTGGGGACACCCTTGAGCAGTTCTTC.

The chain combines TRBV27 with TRBJ1-1; no clear D. Germline values: CDR1 MNHEY, CDR2 SMNVEV (reference sequence). Between the trimmed V and J ends, which lost 10 bases and 5 bases, there was a span of 11 bases. This CDR3 contains 11 residues. The CDR3 region has the DNA TGTGCCACCGGTGGAGGGACTGAAGCTTTCTTT. Protein product: CATGGGTEAFF.

The chain couples TRBV29-1 to TRBJ1-2, with D possibly TRBD1 on 6 matching bases. Between the trimmed V and J ends, which lost 5 bases and 4 bases, there was a span of 11 bases. Germline CDR1 and CDR2: SQVTM and ANQGSEA. There are 12 residues in the CDR3. CDR3 in amino acids: CSVLRGTYGYTF. The CDR3 coding sequence is TGCAGCGTTCTCAGGGGAACCTATGGCTACACCTTC.

This chain links TRBV28 with TRBJ1-1; possible D gene TRBD1, 5 bases. Trimming removed 8 bases at V and 10 bases at J, with 26 bases between. The CDR3 consists of 15 residues. Germline-derived CDR1 and CDR2 are MDHEN and SYDVKM. CDR3 sequence (DNA): TGTGCCAGCCGGCCCGGGGGAATAAGGACGGGTGTAGCTTTCTTT. Its translation is CASRPGGIRTGVAFF.

The chain employs TRBV7-3 and TRBJ2-1; 12 bases match TRBD2. CDR1 and CDR2 from the germline V gene are SGHTA and FQGTGA. The CDR3 contains 15 residues. Trimming cost V 5 bases and J 8 bases; bases outside gene matches: 7. The chain's CDR3 is CASSPTSGRWDEQFF. CDR3 sequence (DNA): TGTGCCAGCAGCCCGACTAGCGGGAGATGGGATGAGCAGTTCTTC.